These 18 T cell receptor beta chains came from one sample sequenced in a study of blood T cell repertoires in COVID-19. Using immunoSEQ multiplex PCR, the repertoire was profiled, and TCRdb retains in-frame clones only, with some absent. The sample contains about 180,000 clones, roughly 86% of which appear only once. Source material: PBMCs or T cells enriched from blood (not recorded which). These receptors were collected from a woman in her 30s who had recovered from COVID-19.

The chain uses TRBV5-1 and TRBJ2-3; 9 nucleotides align to TRBD1. V dropped 2 bases and J dropped 3; count of bases not matched to a gene: 4. CDR3 length: 15 residues. The germline CDR1 and CDR2 sequences are SGHRS and YFSETQ. Written as DNA, the CDR3 is TGCGCCAGCAGCTTCGGGACAGGGAAAACAGATACGCAGTATTTT. This translates into CASSFGTGKTDTQYF.

The genes are TRBV7-9 and TRBJ1-2, with D unresolved. Looked up from germline, CDR1 is SEHNR and CDR2 is FQNEAQ (reference sequence). The length of the CDR3 is 14 residues. V lost 5 bases to trimming and J lost 8 bases, with 18 bases between them. The CDR3, as DNA: TGTGCCAGCAGCAACCTACTCAGGAAGTGGGGCTACACCTTC. It yields the protein CASSNLLRKWGYTF.

The rearrangement joins TRBV5-1 to TRBJ1-2; D not certain. The CDR3 is 14 residues long. Trimming removed 0 bases at V and 9 bases at J, with 15 bases between. The germline V gene encodes CDR1 SGHRS and CDR2 YFSETQ. In nucleotides, the CDR3 is TGCGCCAGCAGCTTGGATGAGTACGGTATGCGCTACACCTTC. It translates to CASSLDEYGMRYTF.

The genes are TRBV3-1 (or the pseudogene TRBV3-2) and TRBJ2-3; 7 bases fit TRBD2. Unmatched junction bases numbered 7, after V lost 4 bases and J lost 0 bases. Germline-derived CDR1 and CDR2 are LGHDT and YNNKEL (reference sequence). This CDR3 spans 16 amino acids. CDR3 in DNA: TGTGCCAGCAGCCGCCAAAGCGGGACTAGCACAGATACGCAGTATTTT. Translation: CASSRQSGTSTDTQYF.

The chain has TRBV21-1 and TRBJ2-7; the table assigns TRBD1, which was not confirmed against the DNA. TRBV21-1 is a documented pseudogene. The CDR3 loop spans 12 amino acids. DNA for the CDR3: TGTGCCAGCAGCAGGCCCCTCAGGGAGCAGTACTTC. Protein: CASSRPLREQYF.

The chain combines TRBV5-1 with TRBJ2-1, with TRBD2 identical over 11 bases. Germline values: CDR1 SGHRS, CDR2 YFSETQ. The CDR3 runs 17 residues. V gave up 0 bases and J gave up 9 bases; unmatched junction bases: 11. The DNA for the CDR3 is TGCGCCAGCAGCTTGGAGTTAGCGGGAGGGCCTTTCCGTGAGCAGTTCTTC. This translates into CASSLELAGGPFREQFF.

The chain joins TRBV5-1 to TRBJ2-3; D might be TRBD1 (5 bases). With 0 bases removed from V and 0 bases from J, the gap between germline ends came to 8 bases. Germline CDR1 reads SGHRS; CDR2 reads YFSETQ. The CDR3 runs to 15 residues. The CDR3 DNA reads as TGCGCCAGCAGCTTGGCCGACAGTAGCACAGATACGCAGTATTTT. Translated, it gives CASSLADSSTDTQYF.

The genes are TRBV19 and TRBJ1-1; 10 nucleotides align to TRBD1. The CDR3 runs to 16 residues. The J segment lost 5 bases and the V segment lost 5 bases, leaving 11 bases of the junction unmatched. Germline V lookup: CDR1 LNHDA, CDR2 SQIVND (reference sequence). In DNA form, the CDR3 reads TGTGCCAGTAGTCACCGGACAGGGGGGTTGCGAACTGAAGCTTTCTTT. Translating it yields CASSHRTGGLRTEAFF.

Details on this clone: Sequence at one end of the junction differs from germline and may be a read error. V gene TRBV29-1 combines with J gene TRBJ1-1; possibly TRBD1 for D (6 bases). The length of the CDR3 is 10 residues. The germline V gene has CDR1 SQVTM and CDR2 ANQGSEA. CDR3 in amino acids: CSVEEGGAFF. Written as DNA, the CDR3 is TGCAGCGTCGAAGAGGGGGGAGCTTTCTTT. Full variable domain (outside the CDR3, taken from reference TRBV29-1 and TRBJ1-1): SAVISQKPSRDICQRGTSLTIQCQVDSQVTMMFWYRQQPGQSLTLIATANQGSEATYESGFVIDKFPISRPNLTFSTLTVSNMSPEDSSIYLCSVEEGGAFFGQGTRLTVV.

V gene TRBV6-1 combines with J gene TRBJ2-1; D may be TRBD1 (5 bases). Germline CDR1 MNHNS, CDR2 SASEGT. The CDR3 loop spans 13 amino acids. V was pared by 3 bases and J by 5 bases, with 8 bases between. The CDR3 DNA follows: TGTGCCAGCAGTGACAGGGTCCACAATGAGCAGTTCTTC. The encoded protein is CASSDRVHNEQFF.

V gene TRBV5-1 combines with J gene TRBJ2-2; D remains ambiguous. The CDR3 totals 12 residues. Germline lookup yields CDR1 SGHRS and CDR2 YFSETQ. Trimming took 0 bases from V and 7 from J, leaving 4 bases between them. The DNA for the CDR3 is TGCGCCAGCAGCTTGGGCGTCGGGGAGCTGTTTTTT. Protein product: CASSLGVGELFF.

The V and J genes are TRBV5-1 and TRBJ2-1; 14 bases line up with TRBD2. V was pared by 4 bases and J by 7 bases, with 19 bases of the junction left unmatched. CDR1 is SGHRS and CDR2 is YFSETQ in the germline V gene. The CDR3 is made up of 20 amino acids. The CDR3 protein is CASSQTPGTSGRRGRNEQFF. Written as DNA, the CDR3 is TGCGCCAGCAGCCAAACACCCGGGACTAGCGGGAGAAGGGGGAGAAATGAGCAGTTCTTC.

The chain is built from TRBV12-3 or TRBV12-4 and TRBJ2-5, with D hard to call. The CDR3 has 13 residues. V lost 6 bases, J lost 2 bases, and 10 bases lay in between. The CDR3, as DNA: TGTGCCAGCAGCCCTGCAGGTCAAGAGACCCAGTACTTC. This gives the protein CASSPAGQETQYF.

This rearrangement joins TRBV18 to TRBJ2-1; tentative D call: TRBD1 (6 bases). Germline V lookup: CDR1 KGHSH, CDR2 LQKENI. V was trimmed by 1 base and J by 0 bases, leaving 7 bases between them. CDR3 length equals 15 residues. The CDR3 loop is CASSPLGGSYNEQFF. CDR3 nucleotide sequence: TGTGCCAGCTCACCACTAGGGGGCTCCTACAATGAGCAGTTCTTC.

The chain is built from TRBV7-9 and TRBJ2-4, with TRBD2 identical over 9 bases. Germline-derived CDR1 and CDR2 are SEHNR and FQNEAQ (reference sequence). J lost 6 bases, V lost 3 bases, and 6 bases had no gene match. The length of the CDR3 is 15 residues. DNA of the CDR3: TGTGCCAGCAGCTTTGGCGGGAGGGCCGGAAACATTCAGTACTTC. Translation gives CASSFGGRAGNIQYF.

The chain recombines TRBV9 with TRBJ2-1, with a tentative D call TRBD1 (6 bases). The CDR3 is 15 amino acids. V lost 3 bases to trimming and J lost 4 bases, with 14 bases between them. The germline V gene has CDR1 SGDLS and CDR2 YYNGEE. In DNA, the CDR3 is TGTGCCAGCAGCGGGGCCCCCAGGGGATACAATGAGCAGTTCTTC. Encoded protein: CASSGAPRGYNEQFF.

The chain carries TRBV10-2 and TRBJ2-1; 11 bases align to TRBD2. Losses at the gene ends were 7 bases for V and 7 bases for J; bases not matched to a gene: 6. CDR3 length equals 14 residues. Germline lookup yields CDR1 WSHSY and CDR2 SAAADI. The CDR3 reads CASMALAGENEQFF. CDR3 nucleotide sequence: TGCGCCAGCATGGCACTAGCGGGAGAGAATGAGCAGTTCTTC.

V gene TRBV25-1 combines with J gene TRBJ2-1, with 8 bases lining up with TRBD2. Trimming removed 5 bases from V and 0 bases from J; junction bases left unmatched: 9. Germline V gene data show CDR1 as MGHDK and CDR2 as SYGVNS. The CDR3 sequence is 17 residues long. This CDR3 reads CASSRAGGAGSYNEQFF. CDR3 nucleotide sequence: TGTGCCAGCAGTAGGGCGGGGGGCGCAGGCTCCTACAATGAGCAGTTCTTC.